Shown below are 6 T cell receptor beta chains from a single sample sequenced in a study of blood T cell repertoires in COVID-19. The assay was immunoSEQ multiplex PCR, and TCRdb's table has in-frame clones only and misses some. The sample records around 250,000 clones, about nine tenths being singletons. The sequenced sample consisted of peripheral blood. Receptors were obtained from a man aged 25-40 years who had recovered from COVID-19.

The chain combines TRBV6-2 or TRBV6-3 with TRBJ2-7; 9 bases fit TRBD2. The germline CDR1 and CDR2 sequences are MNHEY and SVGEGT. The CDR3 has 18 residues. The junction had 16 bases not matched to a gene; V was cut back by 4 bases and J by 3 bases. CDR3 region: CASSSGRVMTSGFYEQYF. CDR3 nucleotides: TGTGCCAGCAGTTCCGGCAGGGTCATGACTAGCGGATTCTACGAGCAGTACTTC.

This sequence joins TRBV6-6 and TRBJ2-3; 9 bases are a match to TRBD2. CDR1 is MNHNY and CDR2 is SVGAGI in the germline V gene (reference sequence). This CDR3 region has 15 residues. V trimming: 2 bases; J trimming: 3 bases; junction bases outside the gene matches: 3. The CDR3 reads CASSYAGGQTDTQYF. CDR3 sequence (DNA): TGTGCCAGCAGTTACGCGGGGGGGCAGACAGATACGCAGTATTTT.

The chain carries TRBV6-6 and TRBJ2-2; D uncertain. The germline V gene has CDR1 MNHNY and CDR2 SVGAGI (reference sequence). The CDR3 sequence is 15 residues long. V gave up 0 bases and J gave up 5 bases, with 10 bases separating them. CDR3 nucleotides: TGTGCCAGCAGTTACTCTGCTAGATTTACCGGGGAGCTGTTTTTT. It is translated as CASSYSARFTGELFF.

V gene TRBV19 combines with J gene TRBJ1-5, with D unclear. The V end was cut by 2 bases, the J end by 0 bases, with 14 bases between. This CDR3 is 17 amino acids long. Per the germline V gene, CDR1 is LNHDA and CDR2 is SQIVND (reference sequence). CDR3 in DNA: TGTGCCAGTAGTATAAGGAGGGCCGCTTATAGCAATCAGCCCCAGCATTTT. Translated: CASSIRRAAYSNQPQHF.

The rearrangement uses TRBV11-2 and TRBJ2-3, with a possible D match to TRBD1 (5 bases). The CDR3 is 13 amino acids. CDR1 and CDR2 from the germline V gene are SGHAT and FQNNGV. Trimming removed 6 bases from V and 1 base from J, with 8 bases in between. The CDR3 DNA is TGTGCCAGCAGAACGACAGGCACAGATACGCAGTATTTT. This sequence encodes CASRTTGTDTQYF.

CDR3: CASSYSTRASSNNEQFF. CDR3 DNA sequence: TGTGCCAGCAGTTACTCGACGAGGGCGTCGTCGAACAATGAGCAGTTCTTC. The rearrangement links TRBV6-2 or TRBV6-3 to TRBJ2-1; a possible D gene is TRBD2 (5 bases). The CDR3 runs to 17 residues. CDR1 and CDR2 from the germline V gene are MNHEY and SVGEGT. V gave up 0 bases and J gave up 5 bases, with 17 bases separating them.